Listed below are T cell receptor beta chains from one sample, sequenced in a study of OX40 agonist ivuxolimab in advanced cancers. Produced via immunoSEQ multiplex PCR; TCRdb's table is partial and in-frame only. The sample gives 55,000 to 65,000 clones, approximately 79% of which show up once; roughly 1.9% is in the top ten. This specimen consisted of CD4+ or CD8+ T cells sorted from blood, obtained in a trial of the OX40 agonist ivuxolimab. The receptors shown here come from an adult with an advanced solid tumor such as melanoma, head and neck, liver or kidney cancer. CDR3s include the opening cysteine and the closing phenylalanine or tryptophan. The D gene is left open where the match is weak. Only some rows state a clone size, as once, few, many or a class for expanded clones.

CDR3 protein,CDR3 DNA,clone size,D gene,J gene,V gene
CASKQPGQPIQPQHF,TGTGCCAGCAAGCAACCGGGACAGCCCATCCAGCCCCAGCATTTT,NA,TRBD1,TRBJ1-5,TRBV6-1
CASSAGARGYTF,TGTGCCAGCAGTGCAGGGGCTCGGGGCTACACCTTC,NA,NA,TRBJ1-2,TRBV28
CASRPLLREFNSPLHF,TGCGCCAGCAGGCCCCTTCTACGAGAGTTCAATTCACCCCTCCACTTT,medium-sized,NA,TRBJ1-6,TRBV4-1
CASSRVRALSGNTIYF,TGTGCCAGCAGCCGAGTCCGGGCCTTATCCGGAAACACCATATATTTT,few,NA,TRBJ1-3,TRBV14
CASSSSGAGGRSSYNEQFF,TGTGCCAGCAGCTCCTCTGGGGCGGGAGGCCGAAGCTCCTACAATGAGCAGTTCTTC,NA,TRBD2,TRBJ2-1,TRBV11-2
CASSVSLGTGDDEQYF,TGTGCCAGCAGCGTATCACTGGGGACAGGGGACGACGAGCAGTACTTC,NA,TRBD1,TRBJ2-7,TRBV9
CASSQNQRGEQFF,TGTGCCAGCAGCCAAAACCAGCGGGGGGAGCAGTTCTTC,NA,TRBD2,TRBJ2-1,TRBV11-2
CASSGSTFEKLFF,TGTGCCAGCAGTGGCTCGACATTTGAAAAACTGTTTTTT,few,NA,TRBJ1-4,TRBV6-1
CASSEGPSGDYGYTF,TGTGCCAGCAGTGAGGGGCCCTCTGGAGACTATGGCTACACCTTC,NA,NA,TRBJ1-2,TRBV6-1
CASSPPSTGSNTEAFF,TGTGCCAGCTCACCACCGTCGACAGGGTCTAACACTGAAGCTTTCTTT,few,TRBD1,TRBJ1-1,TRBV18
CASSGTGVQPQHF,TGTGCCAGCAGTGGGACAGGGGTTCAGCCCCAGCATTTT,once,TRBD1,TRBJ1-5,TRBV2
CASSPLSNTEAFF,TGTGCCAGCAGCCCCCTCTCGAACACTGAAGCTTTCTTT,NA,NA,TRBJ1-1,TRBV7-9
CASSQDSGDLRGNEQFF,TGTGCCAGCAGCCAAGATTCCGGGGACCTACGGGGCAATGAGCAGTTCTTC,NA,NA,TRBJ2-1,TRBV5-4
CASSPSGVLEQYF,TGTGCCAGCTCACCTTCTGGGGTTCTCGAGCAGTACTTC,NA,NA,TRBJ2-7,TRBV18
CASSVTASSYNEQFF,TGCGCCAGCAGCGTGACGGCATCCTCCTACAATGAGCAGTTCTTC,NA,NA,TRBJ2-1,TRBV5-1
CASVTQMNTEAFF,TGTGCCAGCGTTACACAAATGAACACTGAAGCTTTCTTT,NA,NA,TRBJ1-1,TRBV6-5
CAWSATSRHTDTQYF,TGTGCCTGGAGCGCGACTAGTCGTCACACAGATACGCAGTATTTT,NA,NA,TRBJ2-3,TRBV30
CSVELPASEQYF,TGCAGCGTTGAACTTCCTGCATCCGAGCAGTACTTC,few,NA,TRBJ2-7,TRBV29-1
CASSLEGTYNEQFF,TGCGCCAGCAGCTTGGAGGGTACCTACAATGAGCAGTTCTTC,few,NA,TRBJ2-1,TRBV5-1
CASSGQGNEQYF,TGTGCTAGTTCTGGACAGGGGAACGAGCAGTACTTC,NA,TRBD1,TRBJ2-7,TRBV12-5
CASSSGQVGNQPQHF,TGTGCCAGCAGCTCGGGACAAGTAGGCAATCAGCCCCAGCATTTT,NA,NA,TRBJ1-5,TRBV7-2
CASGRDRTTYEQYF,TGCGCCAGTGGCCGGGACAGGACGACCTACGAGCAGTACTTC,NA,TRBD1,TRBJ2-7,TRBV10-2
CASSTTGQGSAEQYF,TGTGCCAGCAGCACGACGGGACAGGGGTCGGCCGAGCAGTACTTC,NA,TRBD1,TRBJ2-7,TRBV9
CAWRPVRGVPGTGELFF,TGTGCCTGGAGACCCGTGCGGGGAGTCCCAGGGACCGGGGAGCTGTTTTTT,NA,NA,TRBJ2-2,TRBV30
CASSTGTASNYGYTF,TGTGCCAGCAGCACCGGGACAGCCTCTAACTATGGCTACACCTTC,NA,TRBD1,TRBJ1-2,TRBV7-6
CASSAGQTNTEAFF,TGTGCCAGCAGTGCGGGACAGACGAACACTGAAGCTTTCTTT,NA,TRBD1,TRBJ1-1,TRBV6-1
CASSLVASGETQYF,TGTGCCAGCAGCTTGGTGGCTAGCGGGGAGACCCAGTACTTC,NA,TRBD2,TRBJ2-5,TRBV7-8
CASSASSYNSPLHF,TGTGCCAGCTCCGCGAGCTCCTATAATTCACCCCTCCACTTT,NA,NA,TRBJ1-6,TRBV28
CASSPGTRNTGELFF,TGTGCCAGCAGTCCAGGAACTAGGAACACCGGGGAGCTGTTTTTT,NA,NA,TRBJ2-2,TRBV6-4
CASSPLVSEQYF,TGTGCCAGCAGTCCTCTAGTCAGCGAGCAGTACTTC,NA,NA,TRBJ2-7,TRBV28
CASSPQGNQGYTF,TGTGCCAGCTCACCGCAGGGAAATCAGGGCTACACCTTC,NA,NA,TRBJ1-2,TRBV18
CASAGTGFQETQYF,TGTGCCAGCGCCGGGACAGGGTTCCAAGAGACCCAGTACTTC,few,TRBD1,TRBJ2-5,TRBV7-8
CASSPQGLGTGNTIYF,TGTGCCAGCTCACCACAAGGTCTGGGAACTGGAAACACCATATATTTT,NA,NA,TRBJ1-3,TRBV18
CAISPGGPKWAEQYF,TGTGCCATCAGCCCGGGTGGCCCCAAATGGGCCGAGCAGTACTTC,NA,NA,TRBJ2-7,TRBV10-3
CASSQGARPDNEKLFF,TGCGCCAGCAGCCAGGGGGCGAGACCCGATAATGAAAAACTGTTTTTT,NA,NA,TRBJ1-4,TRBV4-1
CASSLETGIGTDTQYF,TGTGCCAGCAGCTTGGAGACAGGGATAGGTACAGATACGCAGTATTTT,NA,TRBD1,TRBJ2-3,TRBV7-8
CASSPWTGGPNQPQHF,TGTGCCAGCAGTCCCTGGACAGGGGGCCCAAATCAGCCCCAGCATTTT,once,TRBD1,TRBJ1-5,TRBV28
CASSDDGRILYEQYF,TGTGCCAGCAGTGATGACGGCCGGATCCTCTACGAGCAGTACTTC,NA,NA,TRBJ2-7,TRBV6-1
CASSIEGKRGSTGELFF,TGTGCCAGTAGTATAGAAGGGAAGCGGGGGAGCACCGGGGAGCTGTTTTTT,NA,TRBD2,TRBJ2-2,TRBV19
CASILSPGDYGYTF,TGTGCCAGCATTCTCTCCCCGGGTGACTATGGCTACACCTTC,NA,NA,TRBJ1-2,TRBV2
CASSVAQRETQYF,TGTGCCAGCAGCGTAGCCCAGCGGGAGACCCAGTACTTC,NA,NA,TRBJ2-5,TRBV9
CAWSAGKGAAQPQHF,TGTGCCTGGAGCGCCGGGAAGGGGGCGGCGCAGCCCCAGCATTTT,NA,TRBD1,TRBJ1-5,TRBV30
CAWAIAGGPGDTQYF,TGTGCCTGGGCAATAGCGGGGGGGCCCGGGGATACGCAGTATTTT,NA,TRBD2,TRBJ2-3,TRBV30